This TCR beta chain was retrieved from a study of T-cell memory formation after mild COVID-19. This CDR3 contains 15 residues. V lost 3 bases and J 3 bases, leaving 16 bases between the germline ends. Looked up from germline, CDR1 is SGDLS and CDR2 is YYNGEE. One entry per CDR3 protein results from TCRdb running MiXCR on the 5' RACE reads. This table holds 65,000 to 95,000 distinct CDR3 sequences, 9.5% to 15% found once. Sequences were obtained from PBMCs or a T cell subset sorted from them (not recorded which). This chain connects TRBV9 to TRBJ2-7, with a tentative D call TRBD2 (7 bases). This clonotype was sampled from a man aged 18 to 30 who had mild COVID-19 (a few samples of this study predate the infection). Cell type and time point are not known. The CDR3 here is CASSAGEGGDYEQYF. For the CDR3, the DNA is TGTGCCAGCAGCGCCGGGGAGGGGGGTGACTACGAGCAGTACTTC. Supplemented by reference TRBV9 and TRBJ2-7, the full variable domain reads DSGVTQTPKHLITATGQRVTLRCSPRSGDLSVYWYQQSLDQGLQFLIQYYNGEERAKGNILERFSAQQFPDLHSELNLSSLELGDSALYFCASSAGEGGDYEQYFGPGTRLTVT.